The 14 T cell receptor beta chains reported below all come from one sample, sequenced in a study of cytomegalovirus exposure and HLA in healthy donors. The PCR ran on 60 Vbeta and 13 Jbeta primers. Libraries were prepared by immunoSEQ multiplex PCR; TCRdb keeps only in-frame clonotypes and omits some of them. The sample lists about 140,000 clones, over 55% occurring once. Sample: PBMCs. These receptors all come from a man between 35 and 55 years old in good health and CMV-seronegative.

J is TRBJ2-5 and V is TRBV19; D is possibly TRBD1 (6 bases). The CDR3 totals 15 residues. Germline-derived CDR1 and CDR2 are LNHDA and SQIVND (reference sequence). The V end lost 6 bases, the J end lost 6 bases, and 20 bases lay between the germline ends. CDR3 sequence reads: CASSFRDNEWKTQYF. DNA for the CDR3: TGTGCCAGTAGCTTCCGGGACAATGAGTGGAAGACCCAGTACTTC.

This clone was observed a few times. The chain recombines TRBV11-3 with TRBJ1-4; D perhaps matches TRBD1 (5 bases). Germline CDR1 reads SGHNT; CDR2 reads YENEEA. V was pared by 1 base and J by 6 bases, with 18 bases between. The CDR3 runs to 17 residues. The CDR3 sequence: CASSLGSLTDGDEKLFF. The CDR3 DNA reads as TGTGCCAGCAGCTTAGGGTCCCTGACAGACGGAGATGAAAAACTGTTTTTT.

The V and J genes are TRBV25-1 and TRBJ2-1; 11 bases agree with TRBD2. The V gene's germline CDR1 is MGHDK and CDR2 SYGVNS. Trimming at V came to 4 bases and at J to 10 bases, leaving 3 bases not matched to a gene. The CDR3 sequence is 13 residues long. CDR3 loop: CASSVLAGGEQFF. The CDR3 DNA reads as TGTGCCAGCAGTGTTCTAGCGGGAGGCGAGCAGTTCTTC.

The chain joins TRBV4-1 to TRBJ2-4, with D possibly being TRBD2 (6 bases). V was trimmed by 2 bases and J by 0 bases, leaving 17 bases between them. This CDR3 comprises 18 residues. Germline V CDR1 and CDR2: MGHRA, YSYEKL. This CDR3 is CASSQPGTLLIAKNIQYF. The CDR3 coding sequence is TGCGCCAGCAGCCAACCCGGGACTTTACTTATAGCCAAAAACATTCAGTACTTC.

The chain recombines TRBV10-3 with TRBJ2-5; the D is unclear. V lost 4 bases and J 4 bases, leaving 13 bases between the germline ends. CDR3 length equals 14 residues. Germline lookup yields CDR1 ENHRY and CDR2 SYGVKD. CDR3 region: CAISGARPGETQYF. The DNA of the CDR3 is TGTGCCATCAGTGGAGCCCGCCCTGGAGAGACCCAGTACTTC.

V is TRBV14 and J is TRBJ2-3, with D possibly being TRBD2 (6 bases). V lost 3 bases and J lost 3, with 19 bases in between. The CDR3 runs to 17 residues. Germline CDR1 and CDR2: SGHDN and FVKESK. The CDR3 nucleotides are TGTGCCAGCAGCCATCCTCGATGGGGAGGAGGGACAGATACGCAGTATTTT. Translating gives CASSHPRWGGGTDTQYF.

The V call is TRBV6-6, the J call TRBJ1-5, with D tentatively TRBD1 (5 bases). The CDR3 covers 15 residues. CDR1 is MNHNY, CDR2 SVGAGI, per germline (reference sequence). The V end was cut by 5 bases, the J end by 7 bases, with 18 bases between. CDR3 amino acids: CASSRLQGREQPQHF. Written as DNA, the CDR3 is TGTGCCAGCAGTAGACTCCAGGGCAGGGAACAGCCCCAGCATTTT.

The J gene is TRBJ2-7, the V gene TRBV11-2; 7 bases match TRBD2. This CDR3 is 14 amino acids long. Germline assignment: CDR1 SGHAT and CDR2 FQNNGV. The junction had 15 bases not matched to a gene; V was cut back by 10 bases and J by 6 bases. The CDR3 reads CAIQGGPWRSEQYF. DNA of the CDR3: TGTGCCATTCAGGGAGGGCCCTGGCGCAGCGAGCAGTACTTC. The complete variable domain, with remaining parts taken from reference TRBV11-2 and TRBJ2-7, reads EAGVAQSPRYKIIEKRQSVAFWCNPISGHATLYWYQQILGQGPKLLIQFQNNGVVDDSQLPKDRFSAERLKGVDSTLKIQPAKLEDSAVYLCAIQGGPWRSEQYFGPGTRLTVT.

This clone was seen only a few times. The chain uses TRBV6-5 and TRBJ1-1; 10 bases are shared with TRBD1. CDR3 length: 14 residues. The J segment lost 8 bases and the V segment lost 2 bases, leaving 5 bases of the junction unmatched. Germline-derived CDR1 and CDR2 are MNHEY and SVGAGI. CDR3 coding DNA: TGTGCCAGCAGTTACCACCCGGACAGGGGGGAAGCTTTCTTT. Its protein is CASSYHPDRGEAFF.

This clone appeared a few times. The CDR3 sequence: CASSIVGEGARDQPQHF. The DNA of the CDR3 is TGTGCCAGTAGTATAGTAGGCGAGGGGGCGCGGGATCAGCCCCAGCATTTT. J is TRBJ1-5 and V is TRBV19, with TRBD1 matching 7 bases. The V segment lost 1 base and the J segment 5 bases; nucleotides outside the gene matches: 11. Germline V gives CDR1 LNHDA, CDR2 SQIVND (reference sequence). This CDR3 has 17 residues.

DNA for the CDR3: TGTGCCAGCAGCTTACTCACTGAAGCTTTCTTT. This codes for CASSLLTEAFF. V gene TRBV11-1 combines with J gene TRBJ1-1, with D unresolved. The CDR3 length is 11 residues. Trimming shortened V by 2 bases and J by 4 bases, and 2 bases separated the two germline ends. Germline V lookup: CDR1 SGHAT, CDR2 FQDESV (reference sequence).

CDR3 loop: CASSLGPGQLYSNQPQHF. The CDR3 nucleotides read TGTGCCAGCAGCTTGGGGCCGGGACAGCTTTATAGCAATCAGCCCCAGCATTTT. The chain links TRBV5-6 to TRBJ1-5; 7 nucleotides align to TRBD1. V trimming: 0 bases; J trimming: 0 bases; junction bases outside the gene matches: 9. The CDR3 runs 18 residues. CDR1 and CDR2 (germline): SGHDT, YYEEEE.

The chain combines TRBV9 with TRBJ1-1; the D is unclear. Germline V CDR1 and CDR2: SGDLS, YYNGEE. The V end was cut by 1 base, the J end by 3 bases, with 13 bases between. The CDR3 is 15 amino acids. CDR3: CASSVRSILDTEAFF. Written as DNA, the CDR3 is TGTGCCAGCAGCGTAAGAAGCATCTTGGACACTGAAGCTTTCTTT.

V gene TRBV7-9 combines with J gene TRBJ1-2; unclear D gene. The CDR3 runs 13 residues. V was clipped by 5 bases and J by 5 bases, with 12 bases between them. Germline-derived CDR1 and CDR2 are SEHNR and FQNEAQ (reference sequence). CDR3: CASSLEGKYGYTF. CDR3 nucleotide sequence: TGTGCCAGCAGCCTGGAGGGTAAATATGGCTACACCTTC.